A selection of T cell receptor beta chains follows, all from one sample in a study of T cells after yellow fever vaccination. Via MiXCR, TCRdb re-called the 5' RACE reads, giving one row per CDR3 protein. The sample has hundreds of thousands of distinct CDR3 sequences, 7.5% to 9% seen once. The material sequenced was CD4+ T cells sorted from PBMCs, taken 5 days after the yellow fever booster vaccination. These receptor sequences come from a man between 18 and 29 years old who received the YFV17D yellow fever vaccine. Both conserved end residues are part of each CDR3. D genes are given only for firm matches. The size of a clone is reported for some rows only, either as once, few or many, or as a class for expanded clones.

DNA | CDR3 | J | size | D | V
TGCGCCAGCAGCCCCAGACCAGAACCTAACACCGGGGAGCTGTTTTTT | CASSPRPEPNTGELFF | TRBJ2-2 | many | - | TRBV4-3
TGTGCCAGCAGTTTCTGGACTAGCGGGGTCCCGGATGAGCAGTTCTTC | CASSFWTSGVPDEQFF | TRBJ2-1 | few | TRBD2 | TRBV12-3/TRBV12-4
TGCAGCGTTGGGATTGGCGGGGGCTACGAGCAGTACTTC | CSVGIGGGYEQYF | TRBJ2-7 | - | TRBD2 | TRBV29-1
TGCAGTGCTAGGGGGGCAACCCGCACAGATACGCAGTATTTT | CSARGATRTDTQYF | TRBJ2-3 | - | - | TRBV20-1
TGTGCCAGCAGCCAAGATGGGGCAGGCCTGAGCTCTGGGGCCAACGTCCTGACTTTC | CASSQDGAGLSSGANVLTF | TRBJ2-6 | - | - | TRBV4-2
TGTGCCAGCAGCCCCTTGAAGGCGGGACTAGATCTAGCAGAGACCCAGTACTTC | CASSPLKAGLDLAETQYF | TRBJ2-5 | - | TRBD2 | TRBV4-2
TGCAGTGCTAACACAGGGAGGAAGGCTTTCTTT | CSANTGRKAFF | TRBJ1-1 | few | - | TRBV20-1
TGCGCCAGCAGCTTGGTGGGGATTCGGGACGAAGCTTTCTTT | CASSLVGIRDEAFF | TRBJ1-1 | - | - | TRBV5-1
TGTGCCAGCAGCCAAGGTTTTCGGGGTTCGGGCTACACCTTC | CASSQGFRGSGYTF | TRBJ1-2 | - | - | TRBV3-1
TGTGCCAGCAGCTCGCGGGGGGGCGGGGGCCCCTCCCATGAGCAGTTCTTC | CASSSRGGGGPSHEQFF | TRBJ2-1 | - | TRBD2 | TRBV7-2
TGTGCCAGCGGGATCCCCAGGGGTGAGCAGTTCTTC | CASGIPRGEQFF | TRBJ2-1 | - | - | TRBV6-6
TGTGCCAGCAGCCACATCCCCGTGGGCACTGAAGCTTTCTTT | CASSHIPVGTEAFF | TRBJ1-1 | - | - | TRBV7-9
TGCAGTGCCCATCCCCGACAGAACGGGAACACTGAAGCTTTCTTT | CSAHPRQNGNTEAFF | TRBJ1-1 | - | - | TRBV20-1
TGCGCCAGCAGCCAAGACCGGGTTAGAAGGAGGACCGGACAGTCCTACGAGCAGTACTTC | CASSQDRVRRRTGQSYEQYF | TRBJ2-7 | - | - | TRBV4-3
TGTGCCAGCAGTTCGGTTGCTAGCGGGGTAGAAGGGGAGCAGTTCTTC | CASSSVASGVEGEQFF | TRBJ2-1 | - | TRBD2 | TRBV6-5
TGTGCCAGCAGCCAGCAGGCCTCGGGCATTCAGTACTTC | CASSQQASGIQYF | TRBJ2-4 | once | - | TRBV7-3
TGTGCCACCAGTGACACGGGAGAGACCACAGATACGCAGTATTTT | CATSDTGETTDTQYF | TRBJ2-3 | many | - | TRBV24-1
TGTGCCAGCAGCTTCCTAGCGGGGCGGGTAATAGGCAATGAGCAGTTCTTC | CASSFLAGRVIGNEQFF | TRBJ2-1 | - | TRBD2 | TRBV11-2
TGTGCCAGCAGTTACGATACCACGGATACGCAGTATTTT | CASSYDTTDTQYF | TRBJ2-3 | few | - | TRBV6-5
TGTGCCAGCAGTGAAGAGTCAAACATTCAGTACTTC | CASSEESNIQYF | TRBJ2-4 | - | - | TRBV6-1
TGTGCCAGCAGCTTAGGGCAGGGCCGTGAAAAACTGTTTTTT | CASSLGQGREKLFF | TRBJ1-4 | - | - | TRBV7-9
TGTGCCAGCAGGACAGGGGTAAATCAGCCCCAGCATTTT | CASRTGVNQPQHF | TRBJ1-5 | many | TRBD1 | TRBV6-2/TRBV6-3
TGCAGTGCTAGCCAAGGAGGAGGGAGGGACTATGGCTACACCTTC | CSASQGGGRDYGYTF | TRBJ1-2 | - | - | TRBV20-1
TGTGCCAGCAGCCACCGACAGGGTACGACTAATGAAAAACTGTTTTTT | CASSHRQGTTNEKLFF | TRBJ1-4 | - | TRBD1 | TRBV7-7
TGTGCCAGTAGTATAACACTAGCGGGGGGCTACAATGAGCAGTTCTTC | CASSITLAGGYNEQFF | TRBJ2-1 | few | TRBD2 | TRBV19
TGTGCCAGCAGGCAGGGGTTAGGGACTGAAGCTCTCTTT | CASRQGLGTEALF | TRBJ1-1 | - | - | TRBV7-2
TGTGCCAGCAGTCCCGGGGGTAGCTGGATCTACGAGCAGTACTTC | CASSPGGSWIYEQYF | TRBJ2-7 | few | - | TRBV28
TGTGCCAGCAGTTTAAGATTCCGGGAGACCCAGTACTTC | CASSLRFRETQYF | TRBJ2-5 | many | - | TRBV12-3/TRBV12-4
TGTGCCACCGGGACAGATACGCAGTATTTT | CATGTDTQYF | TRBJ2-3 | many | - | TRBV15
TGCGCCAGCAGCTTGGCCAGGAGCGGGCCCCAAGAGACCCAGTACTTC | CASSLARSGPQETQYF | TRBJ2-5 | - | - | TRBV5-1
TGCGCCAGCAGCGCAACGAGCGGGGCTTACAATGAGCAGTTCTTC | CASSATSGAYNEQFF | TRBJ2-1 | many | TRBD2 | TRBV5-1
TGTGCCTGGAGTGTTGGGTCCGGGACCAGGGGTCCCCAGCATTTT | CAWSVGSGTRGPQHF | TRBJ1-5 | few | - | TRBV30
TGTGCCAGCAGCCTAACGATCCAAGGGGGTGAGCAGTTCTTC | CASSLTIQGGEQFF | TRBJ2-1 | few | - | TRBV7-2
TGCGCCAGCAGCGGGGCGGAAGGGGCCAACAATGAGCAGTTCTTC | CASSGAEGANNEQFF | TRBJ2-1 | many | - | TRBV4-3
TGTGCCTGGAGGACCCCAGGGGGTTTCTATGGCTACACCTTC | CAWRTPGGFYGYTF | TRBJ1-2 | many | TRBD1 | TRBV30
TGCAGTGCTAGGTCTGTCGAAACCAAAAACATTCAGTACTTC | CSARSVETKNIQYF | TRBJ2-4 | few | - | TRBV20-1
TGCGCCAGCAGCTTTGACAAAGGAGGATGGAATGAAAAACTGTTTTTT | CASSFDKGGWNEKLFF | TRBJ1-4 | few | - | TRBV5-1
TGTGCCAGCAGCCTCCGGACTAGCGGGGAACAAGAGACCCAGTACTTC | CASSLRTSGEQETQYF | TRBJ2-5 | few | TRBD2 | TRBV3-1
TGTGCCAGCAGCACCGGGACGGAGGCCGTAAATGAGCAGTTCTTC | CASSTGTEAVNEQFF | TRBJ2-1 | - | - | TRBV9
TGTGCCAGCGAGGAGAGGACAGGGGGCAATCAGCCCCAGCATTTT | CASEERTGGNQPQHF | TRBJ1-5 | - | TRBD1 | TRBV6-2/TRBV6-3
TGTGCCAGTAGTATACCCCAGGCCACAGACAGAGACACCGGGGAGCTGTTTTTT | CASSIPQATDRDTGELFF | TRBJ2-2 | - | - | TRBV19
TGTGCCAGCAGCCAGTTACGGGAGGGAAGCACAGATACGCAGTATTTT | CASSQLREGSTDTQYF | TRBJ2-3 | few | TRBD2 | TRBV5-4
TGTGCCAGCAGTCTCCTTGCCGGGACAGGGAGGACTGAAGCTTTCTTT | CASSLLAGTGRTEAFF | TRBJ1-1 | - | TRBD1 | TRBV6-1
TGTGCCTGGAATACGGGGGGGCTGAACAATGAGCAGTTCTTC | CAWNTGGLNNEQFF | TRBJ2-1 | few | TRBD2 | TRBV30
TGTGCCAGCAGTCGGACTAGCGGTTCCTACGAGCAGTACTTC | CASSRTSGSYEQYF | TRBJ2-7 | - | TRBD2 | TRBV2
TGCAGTGCTAGAGGCGCCGAGAGCTCCTACAATGAGCAGTTCTTC | CSARGAESSYNEQFF | TRBJ2-1 | - | - | TRBV20-1
TGCAGTGCTAGTGGACAGGGGAAGGCGGCTTTCTTT | CSASGQGKAAFF | TRBJ1-1 | few | TRBD1 | TRBV20-1
TGTGCCAGCAGCATCCTACAGCCACAGAATGAAAAACTGTTTTTT | CASSILQPQNEKLFF | TRBJ1-4 | many | - | TRBV5-6
TGTGCCAGCAGCGTCCTCGGGACAGGGACTACCGGGGAGCTGTTTTTT | CASSVLGTGTTGELFF | TRBJ2-2 | - | TRBD1 | TRBV9
TGTGCCAGCAGCACGACAGGGCTTAACTATGGCTACACCTTC | CASSTTGLNYGYTF | TRBJ1-2 | - | TRBD1 | TRBV7-2
TGTGCCACCAGCAGAGATAGAGAAACCACAGATACGCAGTATTTT | CATSRDRETTDTQYF | TRBJ2-3 | few | - | TRBV15
TGTGCCATCAGTGGACCACAGGGTTTCTCCTACAATGAGCAGTTCTTC | CAISGPQGFSYNEQFF | TRBJ2-1 | many | - | TRBV10-3
TGTGCCAGCATCCCCCCTGCGGACAGAAGGGAAAAACTGTTTTTT | CASIPPADRREKLFF | TRBJ1-4 | - | - | TRBV6-4
TGTGCCAGCAGTTACTCGCTCGGGTCGGGTCAGCCCCAGCATTTT | CASSYSLGSGQPQHF | TRBJ1-5 | many | - | TRBV6-5